Listed here is a single T cell receptor (beta chain). The antigen remains unidentified. These data originate in a study of early T cells in non-severe SARS-CoV-2 infection. At the level of the study: From unsorted whole blood, bulk RNA was sequenced, and the chains remained unpaired.

Points from the study as a whole: Anti-spike CD8 specificities were favored by VDJdb matching, whose results missed private and CD4 specificities.

Germline lookup yields CDR1 MNHEY and CDR2 SVGAGI. After removal of 5 bases from V and 4 bases from J, the junction contained 7 bases not matched to a gene. This CDR3 spans 14 amino acids. Unique molecular identifiers were attached to individual cDNA molecules. TCRdb re-analysed the 5' RACE reads in MiXCR, keeping a single row per CDR3 protein. The sample holds some 34,000 distinct CDR3 sequences, approximately 9.1% seen once. This rearrangement joins TRBV6-5 to TRBJ1-2, with 7 bases fitting TRBD1. The sequence came from an adult who was a healthcare worker with PCR-confirmed SARS-CoV-2 infection or an uninfected control (not recorded which). Sequenced input: whole blood. The CDR3 loop reads CASSQGDSAYGYTF. The CDR3 nucleotides are TGTGCCAGCAGTCAGGGGGACAGCGCCTATGGCTACACCTTC.